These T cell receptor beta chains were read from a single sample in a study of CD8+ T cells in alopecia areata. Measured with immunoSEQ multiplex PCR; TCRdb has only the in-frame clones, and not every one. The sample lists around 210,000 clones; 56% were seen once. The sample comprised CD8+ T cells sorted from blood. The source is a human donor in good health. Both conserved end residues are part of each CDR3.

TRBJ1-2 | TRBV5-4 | CASSLRGFGYTF
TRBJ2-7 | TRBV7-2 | CASSPLAVSYEQYF
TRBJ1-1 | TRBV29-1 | CSVEAGLAPEAFF
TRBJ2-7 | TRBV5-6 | CASSFNGGGREQYF
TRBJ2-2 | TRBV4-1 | CASSQDLGFPGELFF
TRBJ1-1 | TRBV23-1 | CASSQSAPCGTEAFF
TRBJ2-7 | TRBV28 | CASSLSAGGTYEQYF
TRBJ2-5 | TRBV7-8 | CASSLGGGWALSVNDQYF
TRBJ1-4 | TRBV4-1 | CASSQDETLANEKLFF
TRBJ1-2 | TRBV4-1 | CASSQDPYGYTF
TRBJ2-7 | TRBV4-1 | CASSQGASGSSYEQYF
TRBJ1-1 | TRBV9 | CASSPDGSYTEAFF
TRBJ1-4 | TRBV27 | CASSLFENEKLFF
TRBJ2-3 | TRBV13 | CASSSNTDTQYF
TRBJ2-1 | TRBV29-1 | CSVPERYNEQFF
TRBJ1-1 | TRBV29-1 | CSVVRAMNTEAFF